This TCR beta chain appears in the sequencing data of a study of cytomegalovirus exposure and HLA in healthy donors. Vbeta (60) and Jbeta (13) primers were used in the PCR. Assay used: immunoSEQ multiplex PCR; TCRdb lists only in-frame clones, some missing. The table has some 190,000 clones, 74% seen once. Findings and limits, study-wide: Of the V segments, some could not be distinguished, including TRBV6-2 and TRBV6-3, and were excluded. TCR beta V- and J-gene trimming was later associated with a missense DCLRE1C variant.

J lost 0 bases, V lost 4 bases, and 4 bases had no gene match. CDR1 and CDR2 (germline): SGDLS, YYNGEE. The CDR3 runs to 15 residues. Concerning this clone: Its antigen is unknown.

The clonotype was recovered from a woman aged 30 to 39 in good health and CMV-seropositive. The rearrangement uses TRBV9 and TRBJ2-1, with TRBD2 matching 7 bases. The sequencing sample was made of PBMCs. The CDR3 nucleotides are TGTGCCAGCAGCCCCCGGGACTACTCCTACAATGAGCAGTTCTTC. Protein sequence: CASSPRDYSYNEQFF.